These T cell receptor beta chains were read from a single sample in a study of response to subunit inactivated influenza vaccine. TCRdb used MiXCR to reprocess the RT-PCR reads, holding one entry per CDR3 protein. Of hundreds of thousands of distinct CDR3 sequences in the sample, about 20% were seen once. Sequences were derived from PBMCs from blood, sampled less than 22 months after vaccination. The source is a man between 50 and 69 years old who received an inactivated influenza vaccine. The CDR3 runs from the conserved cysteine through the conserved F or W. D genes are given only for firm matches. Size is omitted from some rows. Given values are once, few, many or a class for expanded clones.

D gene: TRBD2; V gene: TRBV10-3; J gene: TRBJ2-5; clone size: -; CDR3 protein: CAISDFEASGSKVKETQYF; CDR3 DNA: TGTGCCATCAGTGATTTTGAGGCTAGCGGGTCGAAGGTGAAAGAGACCCAGTACTTC
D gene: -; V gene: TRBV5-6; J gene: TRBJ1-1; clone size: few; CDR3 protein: CASSWRATTNTEAFF; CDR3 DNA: TGTGCCAGCAGCTGGAGAGCGACGACGAACACTGAAGCTTTCTTT
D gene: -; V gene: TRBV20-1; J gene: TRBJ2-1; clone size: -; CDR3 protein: CSAEDRDLSSYNEQFF; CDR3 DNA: TGCAGTGCGGAAGACAGGGACTTAAGCTCCTACAATGAGCAGTTCTTC
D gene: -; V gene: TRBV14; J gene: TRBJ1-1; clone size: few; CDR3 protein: CASSPPYGRSTSEAFF; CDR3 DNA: TGTGCCAGCAGCCCGCCCTATGGAAGGAGTACTTCTGAAGCTTTCTTT
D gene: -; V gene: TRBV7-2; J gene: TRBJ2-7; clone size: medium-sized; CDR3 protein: CASSLGAKTYEQYF; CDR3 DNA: TGTGCCAGCAGCTTAGGTGCCAAAACCTACGAGCAGTACTTC
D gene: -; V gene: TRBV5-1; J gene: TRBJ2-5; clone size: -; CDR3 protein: CASSLYPSQVKETQYF; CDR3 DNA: TGCGCCAGCAGCTTGTATCCGTCGCAGGTCAAAGAGACCCAGTACTTC
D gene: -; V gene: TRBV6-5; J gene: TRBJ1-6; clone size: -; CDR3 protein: CASSYSSRERSPLHF; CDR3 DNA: TGTGCCAGCAGTTACTCTAGCAGGGAGCGGTCACCCCTCCACTTT
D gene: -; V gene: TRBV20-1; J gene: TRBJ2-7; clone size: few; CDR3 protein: CSARERGWYEQYF; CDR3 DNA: TGCAGTGCTAGAGAGAGGGGTTGGTACGAGCAGTACTTC
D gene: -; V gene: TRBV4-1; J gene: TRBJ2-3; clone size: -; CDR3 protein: CASSQDSGLGTDTQYF; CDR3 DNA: TGCGCCAGCAGCCAAGACTCCGGGCTTGGCACAGATACGCAGTATTTT
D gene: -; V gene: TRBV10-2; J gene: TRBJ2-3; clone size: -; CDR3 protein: CASSLPGPSTDTQYF; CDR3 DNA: TGCGCCAGCAGCCTACCGGGACCAAGCACAGATACGCAGTATTTT
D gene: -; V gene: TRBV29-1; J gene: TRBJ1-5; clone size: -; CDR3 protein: CSVADNSNQPQHF; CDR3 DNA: TGCAGCGTCGCAGATAATAGCAATCAGCCCCAGCATTTT
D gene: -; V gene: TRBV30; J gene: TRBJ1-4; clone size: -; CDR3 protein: CAWDRFNEKLFF; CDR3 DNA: TGTGCCTGGGACAGGTTTAATGAAAAACTGTTTTTT
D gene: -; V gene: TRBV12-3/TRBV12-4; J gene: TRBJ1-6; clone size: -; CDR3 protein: CASSLRVGQGLTRNSPLHF; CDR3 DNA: TGTGCCAGCAGTTTACGGGTAGGGCAGGGCCTAACCCGTAATTCACCCCTCCACTTT
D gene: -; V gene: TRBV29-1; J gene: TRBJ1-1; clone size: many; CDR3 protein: CSVPGGRGQNTEAFF; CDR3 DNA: TGCAGCGTCCCCGGGGGCAGAGGCCAGAACACTGAAGCTTTCTTT
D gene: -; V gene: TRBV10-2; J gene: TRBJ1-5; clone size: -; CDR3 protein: CASTGGYNQPQHF; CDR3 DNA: TGCGCCAGCACGGGGGGTTACAATCAGCCCCAGCATTTT
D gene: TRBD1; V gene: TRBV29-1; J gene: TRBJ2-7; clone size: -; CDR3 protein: CSVRDREFYEQYF; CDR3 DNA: TGCAGCGTCCGGGACAGGGAGTTTTACGAGCAGTACTTC
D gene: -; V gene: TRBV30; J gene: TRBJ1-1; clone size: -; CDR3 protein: CAWSDRNTEAFF; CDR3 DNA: TGTGCCTGGAGTGATAGGAACACTGAAGCTTTCTTT
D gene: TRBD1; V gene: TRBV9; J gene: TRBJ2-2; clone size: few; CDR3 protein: CASSVRDRGLSADTGELFF; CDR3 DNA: TGTGCCAGCAGCGTCCGGGACAGGGGGCTGTCGGCGGATACCGGGGAGCTGTTTTTT
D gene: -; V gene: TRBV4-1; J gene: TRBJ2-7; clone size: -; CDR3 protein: CASSQDRPYEQYF; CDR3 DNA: TGCGCCAGCAGCCAAGATAGGCCTTACGAGCAGTACTTC
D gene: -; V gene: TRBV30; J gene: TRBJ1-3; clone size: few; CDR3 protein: CAWSRSHSGNTIYF; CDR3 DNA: TGTGCCTGGAGTCGCAGCCACTCTGGAAACACCATATATTTT
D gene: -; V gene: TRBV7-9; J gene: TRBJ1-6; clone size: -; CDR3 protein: CASSLVSGGAGNSPLHF; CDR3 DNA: TGTGCCAGCAGCTTAGTATCCGGGGGCGCGGGTAATTCACCCCTCCACTTT
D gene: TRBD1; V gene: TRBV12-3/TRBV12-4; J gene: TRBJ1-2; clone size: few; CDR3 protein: CASSFSPGQGTYGYTF; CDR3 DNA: TGTGCCAGCAGTTTTTCGCCCGGACAGGGGACCTATGGCTACACCTTC
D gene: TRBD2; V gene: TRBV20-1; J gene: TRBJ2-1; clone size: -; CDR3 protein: CSALTSGVYNEQFF; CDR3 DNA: TGCAGTGCTTTAACTAGCGGGGTTTACAATGAGCAGTTCTTC
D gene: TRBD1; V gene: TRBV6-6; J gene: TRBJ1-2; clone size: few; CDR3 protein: CASRTGDYGYTF; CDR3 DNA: TGTGCCAGCAGGACAGGGGACTATGGCTACACCTTC
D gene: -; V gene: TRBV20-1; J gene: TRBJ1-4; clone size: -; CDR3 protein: CSARGRINEKLFF; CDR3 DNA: TGCAGTGCTAGAGGACGGATTAATGAAAAACTGTTTTTT
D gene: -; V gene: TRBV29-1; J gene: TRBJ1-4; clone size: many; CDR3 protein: CSARTETNEKLFF; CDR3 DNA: TGCAGCGCGAGGACGGAGACTAATGAAAAACTGTTTTTT
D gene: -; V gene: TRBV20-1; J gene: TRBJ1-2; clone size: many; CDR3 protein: CSRGSTGYTNYGYTF; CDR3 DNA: TGCAGCCGAGGAAGTACGGGATATACTAACTATGGCTACACCTTC
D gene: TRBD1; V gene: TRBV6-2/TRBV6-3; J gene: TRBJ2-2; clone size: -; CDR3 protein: CASTQGTGGPGELFF; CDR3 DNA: TGTGCCAGCACCCAAGGGACAGGGGGGCCCGGGGAGCTGTTTTTT
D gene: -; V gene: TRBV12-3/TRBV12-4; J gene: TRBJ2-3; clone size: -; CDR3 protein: CASSRSTADTQYF; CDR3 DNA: TGTGCCAGCAGCCGCTCAACGGCCGATACGCAGTATTTT
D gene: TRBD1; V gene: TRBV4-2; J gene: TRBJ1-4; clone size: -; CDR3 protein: CASSRGQGNSYNEKLFF; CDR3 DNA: TGTGCCAGCAGCCGGGGACAGGGAAATAGTTATAATGAAAAACTGTTTTTT
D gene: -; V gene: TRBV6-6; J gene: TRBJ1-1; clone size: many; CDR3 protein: CASSRFRDTEAFF; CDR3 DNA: TGTGCCAGCAGTAGATTCAGGGACACTGAAGCTTTCTTT
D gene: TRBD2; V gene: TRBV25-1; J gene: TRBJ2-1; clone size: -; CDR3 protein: CASSPGTSRRNEQFF; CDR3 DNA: TGTGCCAGCAGTCCTGGGACTAGCCGTCGGAATGAGCAGTTCTTC
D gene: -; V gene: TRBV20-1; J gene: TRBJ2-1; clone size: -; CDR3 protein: CSAEGTPTPLQQFF; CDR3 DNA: TGCAGTGCAGAAGGGACTCCCACTCCCCTACAGCAGTTCTTC
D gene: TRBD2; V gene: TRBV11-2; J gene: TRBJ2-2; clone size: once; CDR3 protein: CASSRAVLTSGRWGEELFF; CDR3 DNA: TGTGCCAGCAGCCGAGCAGTCCTGACTAGCGGGAGGTGGGGCGAGGAGCTGTTTTTT
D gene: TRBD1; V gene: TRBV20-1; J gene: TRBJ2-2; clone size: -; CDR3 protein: CSARVGGTGNTGELFF; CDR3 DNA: TGCAGTGCTAGAGTGGGCGGGACAGGAAACACCGGGGAGCTGTTTTTT
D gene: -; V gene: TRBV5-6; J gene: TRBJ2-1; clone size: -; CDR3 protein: CASSINNPYNEQFF; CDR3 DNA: TGTGCCAGCAGCATAAATAACCCCTACAATGAGCAGTTCTTC
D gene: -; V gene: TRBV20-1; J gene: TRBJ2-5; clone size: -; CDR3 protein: CSASRGHRGETQYF; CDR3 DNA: TGCAGTGCTAGTAGGGGACATAGAGGGGAGACCCAGTACTTC
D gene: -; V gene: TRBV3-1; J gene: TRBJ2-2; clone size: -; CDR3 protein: CASSQEWAALNTGELFF; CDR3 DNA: TGTGCCAGCAGCCAAGAGTGGGCGGCTCTGAACACCGGGGAGCTGTTTTTT
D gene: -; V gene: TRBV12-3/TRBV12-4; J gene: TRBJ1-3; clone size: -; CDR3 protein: CASRRDASSGNTIYF; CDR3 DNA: TGTGCCAGCAGAAGAGACGCTAGCTCTGGAAACACCATATATTTT
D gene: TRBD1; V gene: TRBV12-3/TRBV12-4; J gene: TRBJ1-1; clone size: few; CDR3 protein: CASSFRGRMNTEAFF; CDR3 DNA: TGTGCCAGCAGTTTCAGGGGGAGAATGAACACTGAAGCTTTCTTT
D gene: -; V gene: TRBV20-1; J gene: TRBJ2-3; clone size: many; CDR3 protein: CSAREQGPATDTQYF; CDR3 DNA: TGCAGTGCTAGAGAGCAGGGCCCCGCGACAGATACGCAGTATTTT
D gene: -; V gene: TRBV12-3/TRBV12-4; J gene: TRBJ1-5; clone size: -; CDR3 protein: CASSSSRDYQPQHF; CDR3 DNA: TGTGCCAGCAGTTCTTCCAGGGACTATCAGCCCCAGCATTTT
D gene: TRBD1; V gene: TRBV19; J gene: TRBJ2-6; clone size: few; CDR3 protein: CASSHRGGLTGANVLTF; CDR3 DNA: TGTGCCAGTAGTCACAGGGGTGGGCTTACTGGGGCCAACGTCCTGACTTTC
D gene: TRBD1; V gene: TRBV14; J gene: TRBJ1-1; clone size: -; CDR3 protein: CASSQDRTGNTEAFF; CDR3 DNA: TGTGCCAGCAGCCAAGACAGGACAGGGAACACTGAAGCTTTCTTT
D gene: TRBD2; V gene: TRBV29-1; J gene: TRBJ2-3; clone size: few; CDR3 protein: CSVGAGGTDTQYF; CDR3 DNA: TGCAGCGTTGGGGCGGGGGGCACAGATACGCAGTATTTT
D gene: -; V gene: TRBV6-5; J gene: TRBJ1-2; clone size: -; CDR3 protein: CASSYSASSRGPYGYTF; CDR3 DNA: TGTGCCAGCAGTTACTCAGCGAGCTCGAGGGGTCCCTATGGCTACACCTTC
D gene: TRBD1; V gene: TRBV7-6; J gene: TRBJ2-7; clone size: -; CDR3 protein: CASSLVGQGNYEQYF; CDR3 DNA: TGTGCCAGCAGCTTAGTTGGACAGGGGAACTACGAGCAGTACTTC
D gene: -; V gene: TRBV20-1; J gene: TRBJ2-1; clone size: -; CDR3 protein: CSARQGLAAEQFF; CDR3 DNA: TGCAGTGCTAGACAAGGGCTAGCAGCGGAGCAGTTCTTC